The 23 T cell receptor beta chains below all came from one sample that was sequenced in a study of early T cells in non-severe SARS-CoV-2 infection. From the 5' RACE reads, TCRdb called clonotypes with MiXCR, one entry per CDR3 protein. The sample lists about 30,000 distinct CDR3 sequences, 5.7% seen once, with almost 6.5% in the top ten. Source material: whole blood. The receptors shown here come from an adult who was a healthcare worker with PCR-confirmed SARS-CoV-2 infection or an uninfected control (not recorded which).

The table lists this clonotype with a few counts. The chain links TRBV7-2 to TRBJ2-3; the D gene is possibly TRBD2 (6 bases). This CDR3 is 13 amino acids long. Germline V gene sequence: CDR1 SGHTA, CDR2 FQGNSA. Trimming cost V 7 bases and J 5 bases, with 13 bases left between them. For the CDR3, the DNA is TGTGCCAGCACCTTCTCGGGAGTAGATACGCAGTATTTT. Encoded protein: CASTFSGVDTQYF. The full variable domain, rest sourced from reference TRBV7-2 and TRBJ2-3, is GAGVSQSPSNKVTEKGKDVELRCDPISGHTALYWYRQSLGQGLEFLIYFQGNSAPDKSGLPSDRFSAERTGGSVSTLTIQRTQQEDSAVYLCASTFSGVDTQYFGPGTRLTVL.

The chain recombines TRBV7-3 with TRBJ2-1; 16 positions agree with TRBD2. The CDR3 runs to 15 residues. With V trimmed by 5 bases and J by 9 bases, 4 bases remained unmatched. Germline CDR1 reads SGHTA; CDR2 reads FQGTGA. DNA for the CDR3: TGTGCCAGCAGCCGAGGGACTAGCGGGAGGGCTGAGCAGTTCTTC. Residues: CASSRGTSGRAEQFF.

There are many counts of this clonotype. This CDR3 is CASSVIRRGSGANVLTF. The CDR3 nucleotides are TGTGCCAGCAGTGTTATCAGGCGAGGCTCTGGGGCCAACGTCCTGACTTTC. This chain connects TRBV6-1 to TRBJ2-6; D is ambiguous. CDR3 length: 17 amino acids. The germline V and J ends were trimmed by 4 bases and 0 bases, with 13 bases remaining between them. Per germline, CDR1 MNHNS and CDR2 SASEGT.

The genes are TRBV2 and TRBJ2-3, with D maybe TRBD1 (6 bases). V lost 6 bases and J 7 bases, leaving 11 bases between the germline ends. The germline gives CDR1 SNHLY, CDR2 FYNNEI. The CDR3 sequence is 12 residues long. CDR3 region: CASRTQGHTQYF. The DNA for the CDR3 is TGTGCCAGCAGGACACAGGGCCATACGCAGTATTTT.

A word on this clonotype: One junction end disagrees with the germline gene, perhaps due to a read error. The DNA for the CDR3 is TGTGCCAGCTCCCCACCGCGGGTAGTGGAAGATACGCAGTATTTT. Amino acid sequence: CASSPPRVVEDTQYF. This chain connects TRBV18 to TRBJ2-3, with TRBD2 as a possible D gene (5 bases). CDR3 length: 15 amino acids. From germline, CDR1 is KGHSH and CDR2 LQKENI.

The sample holds many counts of this clonotype. The chain uses TRBV30 and TRBJ1-1; possible D gene TRBD1, 5 bases. The CDR3 length is 13 residues. V dropped 4 bases and J dropped 0 bases, with 9 bases sitting between them. Germline V CDR1 and CDR2: GTSNPN, SVGIG (reference sequence). CDR3 protein: CAWTGLMNTEAFF. In DNA form, the CDR3 reads TGTGCCTGGACGGGGCTAATGAACACTGAAGCTTTCTTT.

This clonotype has ten or more counts. The chain joins TRBV7-8 to TRBJ1-2; the D gene is possibly TRBD1 (5 bases). With 5 bases removed from V and 11 bases from J, the gap between germline ends came to 18 bases. The CDR3 spans 13 residues. Germline V gives CDR1 SGHVS, CDR2 FQNEAQ. CDR3 coding DNA: TGTGCCAGCAGCCCACGTTGGGGGAGGTGGTACACCTTC. Amino acid sequence: CASSPRWGRWYTF.

This clonotype was detected a few times. CDR3: CASSDQGEPGELFF. Here the CDR3 DNA reads TGTGCCAGCAGTGACCAGGGGGAGCCCGGGGAGCTGTTTTTT. The chain has TRBV28 and TRBJ2-2, with TRBD1 matching over 7 bases. The CDR3 consists of 14 residues. The V segment lost 5 bases and the J segment 6 bases; nucleotides outside the gene matches: 6. Germline lookup yields CDR1 MDHEN and CDR2 SYDVKM.

V gene TRBV6-2 or TRBV6-3 combines with J gene TRBJ2-7; D unclear. The CDR3 totals 15 residues. CDR1 and CDR2 (germline): MNHEY, SVGEGT. The V and J ends lost 7 bases and 2 bases respectively, with 18 bases between them. CDR3 loop: CASTKGPRHAYEQYF. CDR3 sequence (DNA): TGTGCCAGCACAAAGGGCCCGAGACACGCCTACGAGCAGTACTTC.

This clonotype was detected many times. The V and J genes are TRBV18 and TRBJ1-4; possible D gene TRBD1, 5 bases. Trimming cost V 5 bases and J 0 bases, with 10 bases left between them. The length of the CDR3 is 15 residues. Germline V gives CDR1 KGHSH, CDR2 LQKENI. This chain's CDR3 is CASSSTQATNEKLFF. Written as DNA, the CDR3 is TGTGCCAGCTCATCCACACAGGCAACTAATGAAAAACTGTTTTTT.

Ten or more counts support this clonotype. The chain joins TRBV7-2 to TRBJ2-7; D gene uncertain. The germline gives CDR1 SGHTA, CDR2 FQGNSA. The CDR3 totals 14 residues. V lost 3 bases and J lost 1, with 10 bases in between. In nucleotides, the CDR3 is TGTGCCAGCAGCTTTGCGTGGGCGTCCTACGAGCAGTACTTC. Its protein product is CASSFAWASYEQYF.

The rearrangement links TRBV3-1 to TRBJ2-7; unclear D gene. This CDR3 has 13 amino acids. The germline V gene has CDR1 LGHDT and CDR2 YNNKEL (reference sequence). With 3 bases removed from V and 3 bases from J, the gap between germline ends came to 9 bases. The CDR3 loop reads CASSQSVGYEQYF. Written as DNA, the CDR3 is TGTGCCAGCAGCCAGAGCGTAGGCTACGAGCAGTACTTC.

This clonotype was counted many times. This chain links TRBV7-3 with TRBJ2-3; unclear D gene. CDR3 size: 14 residues. Trimming stripped 5 bases from V and 2 bases from J, with 11 bases between. In germline, CDR1 is SGHTA, CDR2 FQGTGA. The chain's CDR3 is CASSRAVPTDTQYF. The DNA for the CDR3 is TGTGCCAGCAGCCGGGCGGTACCCACAGATACGCAGTATTTT.

This clonotype was seen ten or more times. For the CDR3, the DNA is TGTGCCAGCAGCTTAGGACTAGCAGCTGAGCAGTTCTTC. This encodes CASSLGLAAEQFF. The chain links TRBV7-9 to TRBJ2-1; 7 nucleotides match TRBD2. The V segment lost 1 base and the J segment 9 bases; nucleotides outside the gene matches: 3. The V gene's germline CDR1 is SEHNR and CDR2 FQNEAQ (reference sequence). The CDR3 consists of 13 residues.

At least ten counts were recorded for this clonotype. The rearrangement links TRBV5-1 to TRBJ1-4; D call uncertain. The CDR3 spans 12 residues. CDR1 is SGHRS, CDR2 YFSETQ, per germline. Trimming took off 6 bases at V and 8 bases at J, with 11 bases between the two ends. The CDR3 DNA reads TGCGCCAGCAATCCTCCCGAAGAAAAACTGTTTTTT. Amino acids: CASNPPEEKLFF.

This clonotype was counted many times. The V call is TRBV18, the J call TRBJ2-1; the match to TRBD1 covers 8 bases. The CDR3 is 14 residues long. V lost 3 bases to trimming and J lost 6 bases; unmatched junction nucleotides: 4. CDR1 is KGHSH and CDR2 is LQKENI in the germline V gene. CDR3 DNA: TGTGCCAGCTCACCTACAGGGGGACCCAATGAGCAGTTCTTC. Translated: CASSPTGGPNEQFF.

At least ten counts were recorded for this clonotype. The CDR3 spells CASSPHGVGQGSREAFF. CDR3 nucleotides: TGTGCCAGCAGCCCCCACGGTGTTGGACAGGGGTCTCGAGAAGCTTTCTTT. The J gene is TRBJ1-1, the V gene TRBV7-6; 9 bases are a match to TRBD1. The germline V gene encodes CDR1 SGHVS and CDR2 FNYEAQ. The CDR3 consists of 17 residues. Trimming cost V 5 bases and J 8 bases; bases outside gene matches: 18.

This clonotype was detected only a few times. The chain recombines TRBV5-5 with TRBJ2-3; 9 bases map to TRBD2. From germline, CDR1 is SGHKS and CDR2 YYEKEE (reference sequence). The CDR3 loop spans 15 amino acids. Trimming took 8 bases from V and 6 from J; bases not matched to a gene: 13. CDR3 in amino acids: CASGPGLAPPDTQYF. The DNA of the CDR3 is TGTGCCAGTGGGCCGGGACTAGCTCCACCGGATACGCAGTATTTT.

This clonotype has just a few counts. The genes are TRBV5-4 and TRBJ1-1; D might be TRBD1 (6 bases). The germline CDR1 and CDR2 sequences are SGHNT and YYREEE (reference sequence). V shed 3 bases and J shed 1 base, with 13 bases lying between them. CDR3 length: 15 residues. The CDR3 spells CASSSSGTPNTEAFF. The CDR3 DNA sequence: TGTGCCAGCAGCTCTTCAGGGACACCGAACACTGAAGCTTTCTTT.

This clonotype has only a few counts. The chain combines TRBV7-3 with TRBJ2-2; D remains unclear. V lost 1 base and J 3 bases, leaving 3 bases between the germline ends. The length of the CDR3 is 13 residues. In germline, CDR1 is SGHTA, CDR2 FQGTGA. The CDR3 bases are TGTGCCAGCAGCTTAAGATACACCGGGGAGCTGTTTTTT. Amino acids: CASSLRYTGELFF.

This clonotype was recorded at least ten times. This chain uses TRBV5-1 with TRBJ2-7; 9 nucleotides agree with TRBD1. V lost 0 bases and J lost 0; bases outside the gene matches: 4. Per germline, CDR1 SGHRS and CDR2 YFSETQ. The CDR3 extends over 16 amino acids. The CDR3 sequence is CASSLGGQGGSYEQYF. CDR3 DNA: TGCGCCAGCAGCTTGGGGGGACAGGGTGGCTCCTACGAGCAGTACTTC.

The chain carries TRBV7-9 and TRBJ2-1, with no clear D. The ends were cut back, 4 bases at V and 10 bases at J, with 14 bases in the middle. The germline V gene encodes CDR1 SEHNR and CDR2 FQNEAQ (reference sequence). CDR3 length: 13 residues. CDR3 sequence (DNA): TGTGCCAGCAGCTCGGCTAGACTGACGGAGCAGTTCTTC. This gives the protein CASSSARLTEQFF.

The chain uses TRBV7-3 and TRBJ2-3; D gene unclear. V was clipped by 2 bases and J by 1 base, with 7 bases between them. The germline V gene has CDR1 SGHTA and CDR2 FQGTGA. The CDR3 consists of 14 residues. CDR3 loop: CASSLGPRTDTQYF. The CDR3 nucleotides are TGTGCCAGCAGCTTAGGGCCTCGCACAGATACGCAGTATTTT.